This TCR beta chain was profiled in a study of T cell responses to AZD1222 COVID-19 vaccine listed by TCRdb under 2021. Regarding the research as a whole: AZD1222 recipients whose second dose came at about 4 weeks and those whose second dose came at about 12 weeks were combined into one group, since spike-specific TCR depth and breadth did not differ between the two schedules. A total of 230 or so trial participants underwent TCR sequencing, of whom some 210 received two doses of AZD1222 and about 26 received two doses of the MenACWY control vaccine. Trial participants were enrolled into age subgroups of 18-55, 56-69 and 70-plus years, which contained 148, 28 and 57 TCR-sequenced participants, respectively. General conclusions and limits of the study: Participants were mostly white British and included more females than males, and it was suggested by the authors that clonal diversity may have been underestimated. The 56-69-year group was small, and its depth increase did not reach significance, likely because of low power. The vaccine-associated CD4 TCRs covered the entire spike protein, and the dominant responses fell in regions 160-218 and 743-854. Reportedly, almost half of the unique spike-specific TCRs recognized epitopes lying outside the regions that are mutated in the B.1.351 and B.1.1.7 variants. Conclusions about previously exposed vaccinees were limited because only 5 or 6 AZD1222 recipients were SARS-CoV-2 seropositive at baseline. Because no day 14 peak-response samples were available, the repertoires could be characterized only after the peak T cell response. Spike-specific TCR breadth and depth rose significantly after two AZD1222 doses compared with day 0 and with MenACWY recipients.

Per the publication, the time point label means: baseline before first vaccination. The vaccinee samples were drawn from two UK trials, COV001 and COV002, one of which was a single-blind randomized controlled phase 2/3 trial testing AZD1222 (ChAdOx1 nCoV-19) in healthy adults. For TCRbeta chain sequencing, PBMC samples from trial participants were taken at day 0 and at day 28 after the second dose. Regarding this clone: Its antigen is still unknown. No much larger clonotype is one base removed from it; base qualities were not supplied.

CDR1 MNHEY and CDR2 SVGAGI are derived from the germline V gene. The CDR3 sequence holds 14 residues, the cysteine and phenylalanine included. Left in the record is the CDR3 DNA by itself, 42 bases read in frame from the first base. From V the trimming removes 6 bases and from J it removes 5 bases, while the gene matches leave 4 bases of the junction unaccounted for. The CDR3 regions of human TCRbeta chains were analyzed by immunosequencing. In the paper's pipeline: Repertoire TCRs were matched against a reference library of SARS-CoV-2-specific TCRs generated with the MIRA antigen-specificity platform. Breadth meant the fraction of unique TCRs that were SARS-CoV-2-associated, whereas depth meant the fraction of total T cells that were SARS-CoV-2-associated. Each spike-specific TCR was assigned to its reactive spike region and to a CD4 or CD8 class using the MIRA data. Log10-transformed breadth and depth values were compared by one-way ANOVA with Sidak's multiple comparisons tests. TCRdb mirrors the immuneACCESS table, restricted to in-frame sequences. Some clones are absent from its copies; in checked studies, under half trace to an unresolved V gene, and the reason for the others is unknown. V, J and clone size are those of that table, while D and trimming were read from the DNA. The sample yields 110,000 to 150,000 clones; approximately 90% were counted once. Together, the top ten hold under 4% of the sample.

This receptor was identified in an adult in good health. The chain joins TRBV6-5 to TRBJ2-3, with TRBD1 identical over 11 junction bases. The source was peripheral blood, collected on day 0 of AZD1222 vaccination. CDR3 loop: CASSGQGAGDTQYF. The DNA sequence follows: TGTGCCAGCAGCGGACAGGGGGCTGGAGATACGCAGTATTTT.